This TCR beta chain is drawn from a study of spatial heterogeneity in lung cancer (dated by TCRdb to between 2018 and 2021). In the study overall: Beta-chain transcripts were consistently detected in greater numbers than alpha-chain transcripts, which likely reflects a higher abundance of beta-chain transcripts. In the raw uncorrected reads, each unique combination of TCR and UMI appeared more than ten times on average. In non-small cell lung cancer, the study quantitatively compared TCR alpha and beta repertoires across several tumor regions, matched nontumor lung, and blood. Nonsynonymous mutation counts, determined by whole-exome sequencing of tumor tissue, were related to features of the TCR repertoire. At surgery, hundreds of tumor regions, roughly 62 matched nontumor lung samples and a few dozen PBMC samples were TCR-sequenced for both alpha and beta chains. The paper's findings and limits, for the study overall: Confirming at a functional level the hypothesis that regional TCRs recognize regional mutations was considered to require additional single-cell paired TCR alpha and beta sequencing. Ubiquitous expanded tumor TCRs were detected in blood more often at tumor resection than at routine follow-up.

This clonotype was counted many times. Its antigen is not yet known. Within one base of it there is no much larger clone, and no base qualities were kept. The library was made by 5' RACE. Sequencing relied on a NextSeq 500. To allow correction of PCR and sequencing errors, the TCR library protocol tagged every TCR cDNA molecule with a unique molecular identifier. For the original study's pipeline: TCR identification, UMI-based error correction and CDR3 extraction were all carried out with Decombinator tools. TCRs above a frequency of 2 per 1,000, corresponding to the top 1% of the tumor frequency distribution, were defined as expanded. Renyi diversity was calculated using the R vegan package after each repertoire was subsampled 100 times to 5,000 TCRs. CDR3 similarity networks were built from amino acid triplet string-kernel similarity, with CDR3s being connected when pairwise similarity was above 0.82. TCRdb applied fastp at Q25 and MiXCR to the public reads, then kept only in-frame beta chains. A single entry per CDR3 protein holds the most common genes and DNA from its merged rows. What appears here as the V and J calls and clone size reflects TCRdb's work, not the paper's. This sample lists about 23,000 distinct CDR3 sequences; around 4.5% were detected once. Around 5.5% of the sample is taken by the ten largest.

This specimen's time point label, per the study, means: sample taken at primary tumor resection. Donors were 72 patients with early-stage, untreated non-small cell lung cancer from the lung TRACERx cohort. For TCR sequencing, whole RNA was extracted from tumor and nontumor lung tissue, or from cryopreserved PBMC samples, and no cell sorting was done. Only patients with enough RNA available from two or more tumor regions were chosen for TCR sequencing. According to the germline V gene, CDR1 reads MNHEY and CDR2 reads SVGAGI. Trimming takes 5 bases from V and 7 bases from J, and the germline ends sit 8 bases apart. Counted from cysteine to phenylalanine, this CDR3 has 11 amino acids. Just the 33-base CDR3 DNA is kept, in frame starting at base 1.

The specimen was PBMCs, collected at surgery. The TCR originated in a male donor with early-stage non-small cell lung cancer. Recombination connected TRBV6-5 to TRBJ2-5; no D gene call is confident. The DNA is TGTGCCAGCAGTCGAAAAGGGACCCAGTACTTC. Its product reads: CASSRKGTQYF.